Following are 30 T cell receptor beta chains from one sample sequenced in a study of blood T cell repertoires in COVID-19. Clones were sequenced by immunoSEQ multiplex PCR, and TCRdb holds only the in-frame ones, with some missing. The repertoire holds 250,000 to 300,000 clones, with roughly 80% as singletons. The sequenced sample consisted of PBMCs or T cells enriched from blood (not recorded which). The source of these receptors is a man aged 35 to 55 who had been exposed to COVID-19.

This chain joins TRBV7-9 and TRBJ2-1; D is perhaps TRBD2 (5 bases). Trimming took 8 bases from V and 4 from J, leaving 12 bases between them. The germline V gene encodes CDR1 SEHNR and CDR2 FQNEAQ (reference sequence). The CDR3 has 13 amino acids. CDR3 bases: TGTGCCAGCGTAGAGGGCTCATACAATGAGCAGTTCTTC. Translation gives CASVEGSYNEQFF.

The chain links TRBV30 to TRBJ2-2; weak D call: TRBD2 (5 bases). Trimming shortened V by 8 bases and J by 2 bases, and 12 bases separated the two germline ends. CDR1 and CDR2 from the germline V gene are GTSNPN and SVGIG (reference sequence). CDR3 length: 13 amino acids. CDR3 in amino acids: CAIILVNTGELFF. The CDR3 nucleotides read TGTGCCATAATACTAGTTAACACCGGGGAGCTGTTTTTT.

This sequence joins TRBV2 and TRBJ2-3, with 8 bases that match TRBD2. The trim removed 10 bases at V and 0 bases at J, leaving 0 bases unmatched. The germline gives CDR1 SNHLY, CDR2 FYNNEI. This CDR3 is built from 12 residues. The CDR3 loop reads CATSGSTDTQYF. The DNA for the CDR3 is TGTGCCACTAGCGGGAGCACAGATACGCAGTATTTT. The full variable domain, with the rest looked up from reference TRBV2 and TRBJ2-3, is EPEVTQTPSHQVTQMGQEVILRCVPISNHLYFYWYRQILGQKVEFLVSFYNNEISEKSEIFDDQFSVERPDGSNFTLKIRSTKLEDSAMYFCATSGSTDTQYFGPGTRLTVL.

The CDR3 protein is CASSLVAGIRYNEQFF. CDR3 DNA: TGTGCCAGCAGTTTAGTGGCGGGAATTAGGTACAATGAGCAGTTCTTC. V gene TRBV27 combines with J gene TRBJ2-1; weak D call: TRBD2 (6 bases). Germline V gene data show CDR1 as MNHEY and CDR2 as SMNVEV (reference sequence). The CDR3 sequence is 16 residues long. V was clipped by 2 bases and J by 4 bases, with 15 bases between them.

The chain couples TRBV5-1 to TRBJ2-5, with TRBD1 identical over 11 bases. CDR1 and CDR2 (germline): SGHRS, YFSETQ. V was pared by 4 bases and J by 5 bases, with 13 bases of the junction left unmatched. The CDR3 sequence is 17 residues long. CDR3 sequence: CASSTSPRGQGVETQYF. The CDR3 DNA reads TGCGCCAGCAGCACCTCCCCTCGGGGACAGGGGGTCGAGACCCAGTACTTC.

This sequence joins TRBV5-1 and TRBJ1-5, with D unresolved. Germline CDR1 SGHRS, CDR2 YFSETQ. CDR3 size: 16 residues. Trimming took 0 bases from V and 0 from J, leaving 10 bases between them. CDR3 sequence: CASSLDTAGSNQPQHF. In DNA form, the CDR3 reads TGCGCCAGCAGCTTGGATACAGCGGGTAGCAATCAGCCCCAGCATTTT. The variable domain in full, with the rest retrieved from reference TRBV5-1 and TRBJ1-5, is KAGVTQTPRYLIKTRGQQVTLSCSPISGHRSVSWYQQTPGQGLQFLFEYFSETQRNKGNFPGRFSGRQFSNSRSEMNVSTLELGDSALYLCASSLDTAGSNQPQHFGDGTRLSIL.

This chain joins TRBV2 and TRBJ1-5, with D possibly matching TRBD1 (6 bases). The CDR3 runs to 14 residues. Trimming removed 6 bases from V and 5 bases from J, with 14 bases in between. Germline V gene sequence: CDR1 SNHLY, CDR2 FYNNEI. CDR3 protein: CASRGGYRDQPQHF. The CDR3 region has the DNA TGTGCCAGCAGAGGGGGATACAGAGATCAGCCCCAGCATTTT.

The rearrangement links TRBV5-1 to TRBJ1-2; TRBD1 agrees at 10 bases. The CDR3 spans 16 residues. Per the germline V gene, CDR1 is SGHRS and CDR2 is YFSETQ. The V gene end was trimmed by 4 bases and the J gene end by 3 bases; junction bases not matched to a gene: 9. CDR3: CASSPTHGTGDYGYTF. CDR3 DNA sequence: TGCGCCAGCAGCCCAACCCATGGGACAGGGGACTATGGCTACACCTTC.

The gene calls are TRBV7-9 and TRBJ2-1; TRBD2 agrees at 8 bases. The length of the CDR3 is 16 residues. Germline assignment: CDR1 SEHNR and CDR2 FQNEAQ (reference sequence). V trimming: 5 bases; J trimming: 8 bases; junction bases outside the gene matches: 14. CDR3 bases: TGTGCCAGCAGCAACACTAGACTAGCGCCCTTCTATGAGCAGTTCTTC. Its translation is CASSNTRLAPFYEQFF.

V gene TRBV19 combines with J gene TRBJ1-1, with 8 bases fitting TRBD1. The CDR3 sequence is 13 residues long. Germline V gene lookup returns CDR1 LNHDA and CDR2 SQIVND (reference sequence). With 9 bases clipped from V and 4 bases from J, the junction kept 7 bases outside the gene matches. The CDR3 protein is CASRQGLSTEAFF. CDR3 DNA sequence: TGTGCCAGCAGACAGGGGTTAAGCACTGAAGCTTTCTTT.

V gene TRBV4-1 combines with J gene TRBJ2-7, with D tentatively TRBD2 (6 bases). CDR1 is MGHRA, CDR2 YSYEKL, per germline. V gave up 0 bases and J gave up 6 bases, with 15 bases separating them. CDR3 length: 15 amino acids. In DNA form, the CDR3 reads TGCGCCAGCAGCCAAGAATCGGGACTTGTCTCCGAGCAGTACTTC. This encodes CASSQESGLVSEQYF.

V and J are TRBV29-1 and TRBJ2-7, with D tentatively TRBD1 (5 bases). This CDR3 is built from 14 residues. Trimming cost V 4 bases and J 6 bases, with 19 bases left between them. Germline CDR1 reads SQVTM; CDR2 reads ANQGSEA. The CDR3 loop reads CSVGIGAQRGEQYF. The CDR3 nucleotides read TGCAGCGTTGGGATTGGGGCACAAAGGGGCGAGCAGTACTTC.

This rearrangement joins TRBV3-1 (or the pseudogene TRBV3-2) to TRBJ2-7; D remains unclear. Germline V CDR1 and CDR2: LGHDT, YNNKEL (reference sequence). V was clipped by 1 base and J by 0 bases, with 7 bases between them. The CDR3 is 14 residues long. CDR3 sequence reads: CASSQGDTSYEQYF. CDR3 DNA: TGTGCCAGCAGCCAAGGTGACACCTCCTACGAGCAGTACTTC.

This rearrangement joins TRBV12-5 to TRBJ2-3; a weak D match, TRBD1 (6 bases). The CDR3 length is 15 residues. Per germline, CDR1 LGHNT and CDR2 FRNRAP. V was pared by 6 bases and J by 2 bases, with 15 bases between. Here the CDR3 reads CASGPGQINTDTQYF. The CDR3 region has the DNA TGTGCTAGTGGCCCCGGACAGATCAACACAGATACGCAGTATTTT.

The chain carries TRBV5-1 and TRBJ1-5, with 8 positions matching TRBD1. Unmatched junction bases numbered 7, after V lost 1 base and J lost 7 bases. CDR3 length: 15 residues. Germline assignment: CDR1 SGHRS and CDR2 YFSETQ. The CDR3 region has the DNA TGCGCCAGCAGCTTGCACGGACAGGGAGAACAGCCCCAGCATTTT. Translating gives CASSLHGQGEQPQHF. The whole variable domain, filled in from reference TRBV5-1 and TRBJ1-5, reads KAGVTQTPRYLIKTRGQQVTLSCSPISGHRSVSWYQQTPGQGLQFLFEYFSETQRNKGNFPGRFSGRQFSNSRSEMNVSTLELGDSALYLCASSLHGQGEQPQHFGDGTRLSIL.

In this sample, this clone turned up a few times. The chain couples TRBV2 to TRBJ2-1, with TRBD1 as a possible D gene (6 bases). Germline CDR1 is SNHLY and CDR2 is FYNNEI. V was trimmed by 9 bases and J by 0 bases, leaving 12 bases between them. This CDR3 region has 14 residues. The CDR3 DNA follows: TGTGCCAGTACACAGGGTGACTCCTACAATGAGCAGTTCTTC. Encoded protein: CASTQGDSYNEQFF. Full variable domain (outside the CDR3, taken from reference TRBV2 and TRBJ2-1): EPEVTQTPSHQVTQMGQEVILRCVPISNHLYFYWYRQILGQKVEFLVSFYNNEISEKSEIFDDQFSVERPDGSNFTLKIRSTKLEDSAMYFCASTQGDSYNEQFFGPGTRLTVL.

The chain couples TRBV6-5 to TRBJ1-5, with D possibly matching TRBD1 (5 bases). Per the germline V gene, CDR1 is MNHEY and CDR2 is SVGAGI. The CDR3 has 14 residues. Trimming took 2 bases from V and 5 from J, leaving 10 bases between them. The CDR3 spells CASSYLQGDQPQHF. In DNA form, the CDR3 reads TGTGCCAGCAGTTACCTTCAGGGTGATCAGCCCCAGCATTTT.

The rearrangement joins TRBV7-9 to TRBJ1-2, with D perhaps matching TRBD1 (5 bases). Trimming removed 1 base from V and 6 bases from J, with 9 bases in between. The germline V gene has CDR1 SEHNR and CDR2 FQNEAQ (reference sequence). This CDR3 region has 13 residues. The CDR3 coding sequence is TGTGCCAGCAGCTTAGGGTCAGGGAATGGCTACACCTTC. It is translated as CASSLGSGNGYTF.

This clone was counted only a few times. The CDR3 reads CASSPSSTGVNEKLFF. The CDR3 DNA is TGTGCCAGCTCACCATCTTCGACAGGGGTGAATGAAAAACTGTTTTTT. The V call is TRBV18, the J call TRBJ1-4; TRBD1 aligns across 8 bases. The CDR3 length is 16 residues. V lost 2 bases to trimming and J lost 5 bases; unmatched junction nucleotides: 7. The germline V gene has CDR1 KGHSH and CDR2 LQKENI.

The V gene is TRBV7-9, the J gene TRBJ1-2, with a possible D match to TRBD1 (5 bases). The CDR3 is 16 residues long. CDR1 SEHNR and CDR2 FQNEAQ come from the germline V gene (reference sequence). Trimming cost V 1 base and J 5 bases, with 17 bases left between them. The CDR3 loop reads CASSLVLDTWAYGYTF. CDR3 DNA: TGTGCCAGCAGCTTAGTTCTGGACACCTGGGCGTATGGCTACACCTTC.

This clone was counted a few times. This rearrangement joins TRBV21-1 to TRBJ2-7; the listed D gene, TRBD2, was not tested against the DNA. TRBV21-1 represents a pseudogene. This CDR3 has 10 residues. The CDR3: CASSKVSRYF. Written as DNA, the CDR3 is TGTGCCAGCAGCAAAGTTTCGCGGTACTTC.

The J gene is TRBJ2-3, the V gene TRBV3-1 (or the pseudogene TRBV3-2), with a tentative D call TRBD2 (5 bases). V was shortened by 5 bases and J by 1 base, with 16 bases between the two germline ends. This CDR3 spans 16 amino acids. Germline CDR1 is LGHDT and CDR2 is YNNKEL (reference sequence). CDR3 region: CASSRSGGWGTDTQYF. Here the CDR3 DNA reads TGTGCCAGCAGCAGGTCAGGCGGGTGGGGCACAGATACGCAGTATTTT.

Turning to this clone: Other nucleotide sequences in the sample specify the same CDR3. The rearrangement links TRBV9 to TRBJ2-1, with TRBD2 matching over 10 bases. This CDR3 is built from 16 residues. The trim removed 4 bases at V and 0 bases at J, leaving 4 bases unmatched. Germline V gene sequence: CDR1 SGDLS, CDR2 YYNGEE. The DNA of the CDR3 is TGTGCCAGCAGCCCCTCTAGCGGGAGCTCCTACAATGAGCAGTTCTTC. Protein sequence: CASSPSSGSSYNEQFF.

This chain joins TRBV19 and TRBJ2-7, with D perhaps TRBD2 (6 bases). Germline values: CDR1 LNHDA, CDR2 SQIVND (reference sequence). The CDR3 contains 13 residues. The V end lost 5 bases, the J end lost 1 base, and 9 bases lay between the germline ends. As DNA, the CDR3 is TGTGCCAGTAGTGCGACTAGGTCCTACGAGCAGTACTTC. Protein: CASSATRSYEQYF.

The chain couples TRBV18 to TRBJ1-1; D perhaps matches TRBD1 (5 bases). V shed 6 bases and J shed 3 bases, with 14 bases lying between them. Germline loops: CDR1 KGHSH, CDR2 LQKENI. The CDR3 length is 14 residues. The CDR3 region has the DNA TGTGCCAGCTCGCCTCCAGGGTTTGACACTGAAGCTTTCTTT. The encoded protein is CASSPPGFDTEAFF.

The chain has TRBV30 and TRBJ1-4; tentatively, D is TRBD1 (5 bases). V was trimmed by 7 bases and J by 5 bases, leaving 17 bases between them. This CDR3 has 14 amino acids. Germline V CDR1 and CDR2: GTSNPN, SVGIG (reference sequence). CDR3 protein: CALQTDSTNEKLFF. The CDR3 DNA is TGTGCCTTACAAACCGACAGCACAAATGAAAAACTGTTTTTT.

V is TRBV27 and J is TRBJ1-2; D unclear. V was clipped by 3 bases and J by 0 bases, with 11 bases between them. Germline CDR1 reads MNHEY; CDR2 reads SMNVEV (reference sequence). The CDR3 is made up of 15 amino acids. This CDR3 is CASSLTFTTNYGYTF. Here the CDR3 DNA reads TGTGCCAGCAGTTTGACCTTCACTACTAACTATGGCTACACCTTC.

The rearrangement uses TRBV3-1 (or the pseudogene TRBV3-2) and TRBJ1-1, with 8 bases matching TRBD1. The CDR3 covers 12 residues. The J segment lost 8 bases and the V segment lost 4 bases, leaving 3 bases of the junction unmatched. Looked up from germline, CDR1 is LGHDT and CDR2 is YNNKEL (reference sequence). The CDR3 DNA sequence: TGTGCCAGCAGCCTACAGGGGGGAGAAGCTTTCTTT. It specifies CASSLQGGEAFF.

The chain couples TRBV19 to TRBJ2-1; 9 bases align to TRBD2. The CDR3 runs to 13 residues. With 8 bases clipped from V and 9 bases from J, the junction kept 8 bases outside the gene matches. CDR1 and CDR2 from the germline V gene are LNHDA and SQIVND (reference sequence). CDR3 residues: CASLKAGGSEQFF. For the CDR3, the DNA is TGTGCCAGTTTGAAAGCGGGAGGTAGTGAGCAGTTCTTC.

The genes are TRBV30 and TRBJ1-1; possible D gene TRBD1, 5 bases. Trimming took 7 bases from V and 0 from J, leaving 18 bases between them. The length of the CDR3 is 15 residues. CDR1 GTSNPN and CDR2 SVGIG come from the germline V gene (reference sequence). The CDR3, as DNA: TGTGCCTCACAGCTACAAAAGGGGTTGAACACTGAAGCTTTCTTT. Protein product: CASQLQKGLNTEAFF.